Each of the 32 T cell receptor beta chains below was sequenced from the same sample in a study of shared clonotypes between healthy human individuals. The data were produced by immunoSEQ multiplex PCR, yet TCRdb's version contains in-frame clones alone and is incomplete. The sample carries around 2.1 million clones, more than 90% recorded once. The sample consisted of naive CD4+ T cells sorted from blood. Subset of the sample: CD45RA+ positively selected. The receptors were sampled from a man younger than 35 in good health.

The chain combines TRBV30 with TRBJ1-1, with TRBD1 matching 8 bases. The CDR3 is made up of 14 amino acids. Germline lookup yields CDR1 GTSNPN and CDR2 SVGIG (reference sequence). V lost 2 bases and J lost 1; bases outside the gene matches: 3. The CDR3 DNA reads as TGTGCCTGGAGTATCGGACAGGGGAACACTGAAGCTTTCTTT. Amino acid sequence: CAWSIGQGNTEAFF.

The J gene is TRBJ2-2, the V gene TRBV18; unclear D gene. The germline gives CDR1 KGHSH, CDR2 LQKENI. Trimming pared 2 bases from V and 5 bases from J, leaving 12 bases between. This CDR3 spans 15 amino acids. The CDR3 nucleotides read TGTGCCAGCTCACCATTTCTCGCGGAGACCGGGGAGCTGTTTTTT. Its translation is CASSPFLAETGELFF.

V is TRBV7-2 and J is TRBJ1-1; D is ambiguous. The V gene's germline CDR1 is SGHTA and CDR2 FQGNSA. Trimming stripped 1 base from V and 3 bases from J, with 6 bases between. There are 13 residues in the CDR3. Here the CDR3 DNA reads TGTGCCAGCAGCTTAGAGGCAGACACTGAAGCTTTCTTT. Translation: CASSLEADTEAFF.

This chain joins TRBV6-6 and TRBJ2-7; 7 bases are a match to TRBD1. In germline, CDR1 is MNHNY, CDR2 SVGAGI (reference sequence). The ends lost 10 bases at V and 9 bases at J; junction bases unmatched: 15. The CDR3 is 13 residues long. CDR3 loop: CATKGASLWSQYF. CDR3 nucleotides: TGTGCCACTAAGGGGGCTAGCCTATGGTCGCAGTACTTC.

This clone was seen once. This chain connects TRBV10-3 to TRBJ2-7; 9 nucleotides match TRBD2. Trimming at V came to 8 bases and at J to 4 bases, leaving 6 bases not matched to a gene. The CDR3 is made up of 13 amino acids. Germline V gene sequence: CDR1 ENHRY, CDR2 SYGVKD. The CDR3 DNA follows: TGTGCCATCGGTAGCGGGAGCGTTTACGAGCAGTACTTC. This sequence encodes CAIGSGSVYEQYF.

The gene calls are TRBV11-2 and TRBJ2-1; no reliable D call. There are 12 residues in the CDR3. The V end lost 6 bases, the J end lost 8 bases, and 11 bases lay between the germline ends. In germline, CDR1 is SGHAT, CDR2 FQNNGV. The CDR3 is CASRPGLDEQFF. CDR3 in DNA: TGTGCCAGCAGGCCCGGTTTGGATGAGCAGTTCTTC.

The V and J genes are TRBV28 and TRBJ2-7; D is possibly TRBD2 (5 bases). V was trimmed by 5 bases and J by 2 bases, leaving 19 bases between them. The CDR3 extends over 16 amino acids. Germline-derived CDR1 and CDR2 are MDHEN and SYDVKM. DNA of the CDR3: TGTGCCAGCAGTGAAATCTCGGGAAAGACCCCCTACGAGCAGTACTTC. Translated, it gives CASSEISGKTPYEQYF. Complete variable domain (other parts from reference TRBV28 and TRBJ2-7): DVKVTQSSRYLVKRTGEKVFLECVQDMDHENMFWYRQDPGLGLRLIYFSYDVKMKEKGDIPEGYSVSREKKERFSLILESASTNQTSMYLCASSEISGKTPYEQYFGPGTRLTVT.

The chain combines TRBV6-5 with TRBJ2-5; TRBD2 agrees at 9 bases. The CDR3 runs to 14 residues. J was trimmed by 5 bases and V by 5 bases; bases with no gene match: 6. The germline V gene encodes CDR1 MNHEY and CDR2 SVGAGI. CDR3 nucleotides: TGTGCCAGCAGTCTGCGGGGGGGCCGTGAGACCCAGTACTTC. This gives the protein CASSLRGGRETQYF.

Notes on this clone: Other nucleotide sequences from this sample produce the same CDR3. The V and J genes are TRBV11-2 and TRBJ2-7; D ambiguous. There are 14 residues in the CDR3. CDR1 SGHAT and CDR2 FQNNGV come from the germline V gene. V was shortened by 5 bases and J by 2 bases, with 13 bases between the two germline ends. The DNA for the CDR3 is TGTGCCAGCAGCCTCTCGGACGGCGCCTACGAGCAGTACTTC. The encoded protein is CASSLSDGAYEQYF.

V is TRBV10-2 and J is TRBJ2-2; 8 positions match TRBD2. The CDR3 runs 17 residues. CDR1 and CDR2 from the germline V gene are WSHSY and SAAADI. The V segment lost 7 bases and the J segment 1 base; nucleotides outside the gene matches: 11. The CDR3: CASTDSGTLLNTGELFF. The CDR3 DNA reads TGCGCCAGCACGGATAGCGGGACACTTTTGAACACCGGGGAGCTGTTTTTT.

The rearrangement joins TRBV28 to TRBJ1-1, with TRBD1 as a possible D gene (5 bases). This CDR3 region has 15 residues. In germline, CDR1 is MDHEN, CDR2 SYDVKM. The germline V and J ends were trimmed by 1 base and 1 base, with 10 bases remaining between them. CDR3 amino acids: CASSLYRRKNTEAFF. Written as DNA, the CDR3 is TGTGCCAGCAGTTTATACAGGAGAAAGAACACTGAAGCTTTCTTT.

J is TRBJ2-1 and V is TRBV2; 8 bases agree with TRBD2. This CDR3 spans 14 amino acids. The V segment lost 6 bases and the J segment 7 bases; nucleotides outside the gene matches: 8. CDR1 and CDR2 from the germline V gene are SNHLY and FYNNEI. CDR3 sequence (DNA): TGTGCCAGCAGGCCGAGGACTAGCTCAAATGAGCAGTTCTTC. This codes for CASRPRTSSNEQFF. The full variable domain, rest sourced from reference TRBV2 and TRBJ2-1, is EPEVTQTPSHQVTQMGQEVILRCVPISNHLYFYWYRQILGQKVEFLVSFYNNEISEKSEIFDDQFSVERPDGSNFTLKIRSTKLEDSAMYFCASRPRTSSNEQFFGPGTRLTVL.

This clone was seen just once. J is TRBJ1-2 and V is TRBV25-1, with 8 bases aligning to TRBD1. Trimming removed 6 bases from V and 7 bases from J; junction bases left unmatched: 7. Germline loops: CDR1 MGHDK, CDR2 SYGVNS. The CDR3 contains 13 residues. Here the CDR3 reads CASSVDRAPGYTF. The DNA for the CDR3 is TGTGCCAGCAGCGTGGACAGGGCCCCTGGCTACACCTTC.

Comments on this clone: Other DNA variants within this sample encode the same CDR3. The chain joins TRBV20-1 to TRBJ2-7; D call uncertain. CDR1 and CDR2 (germline): DFQATT, SNEGSKA (reference sequence). This CDR3 comprises 11 residues. V lost 3 bases, J lost 6 bases, and 9 bases lay in between. The CDR3 nucleotides read TGCAGTGCTAGGTATGGCTCCGAGCAGTACTTC. This translates into CSARYGSEQYF.

V gene TRBV2 combines with J gene TRBJ1-2; perhaps TRBD1 as D (5 bases). V lost 7 bases and J 7 bases, leaving 16 bases between the germline ends. The germline V gene has CDR1 SNHLY and CDR2 FYNNEI. The CDR3 loop spans 13 amino acids. This chain's CDR3 is CASTNLGVSGYTF. CDR3 sequence (DNA): TGTGCCAGCACCAACCTAGGGGTTTCTGGCTACACCTTC.

The chain is built from TRBV5-4 and TRBJ1-2, with 9 bases lining up with TRBD1. Germline-derived CDR1 and CDR2 are SGHNT and YYREEE (reference sequence). The CDR3 covers 15 residues. The V segment lost 3 bases and the J segment 7 bases; nucleotides outside the gene matches: 10. CDR3 DNA sequence: TGTGCCAGCAGCTCACGACAGGGGGTGTCTGGTGGCTACACCTTC. Translation gives CASSSRQGVSGGYTF.

The chain links TRBV18 to TRBJ2-5, with D tentatively TRBD1 or TRBD2 (5 bases each). Between the trimmed V and J ends, which lost 6 bases and 1 base, there was a span of 21 bases. CDR1 KGHSH and CDR2 LQKENI come from the germline V gene. This CDR3 region has 17 residues. This CDR3 is CASSPPRGTVTQETQYF. The CDR3 DNA follows: TGTGCCAGCTCTCCTCCGAGGGGAACGGTCACCCAAGAGACCCAGTACTTC.

This clone was detected a few times. The V call is TRBV7-9, the J call TRBJ1-2, with 10 bases identical to TRBD1. This CDR3 region has 13 residues. CDR1 is SEHNR and CDR2 is FQNEAQ in the germline V gene (reference sequence). Germline trimming cut 4 bases from V and 8 bases from J; bases unmatched to any gene: 4. The CDR3 sequence: CASSSRDRGGYTF. CDR3 coding DNA: TGTGCCAGCAGCTCACGGGACAGGGGAGGCTACACCTTC.

V and J are TRBV5-4 and TRBJ2-3; TRBD2 matches 7 bases. Looked up from germline, CDR1 is SGHNT and CDR2 is YYREEE (reference sequence). After removal of 7 bases from V and 5 bases from J, the junction contained 10 bases not matched to a gene. This CDR3 has 14 amino acids. The CDR3 nucleotides read TGTGCCAGCTCCCCCTTTGGGGGGGGAGATACGCAGTATTTT. It encodes CASSPFGGGDTQYF.

This clone was detected a few times. The chain uses TRBV2 and TRBJ1-5; 7 positions agree with TRBD1. Germline V gives CDR1 SNHLY, CDR2 FYNNEI. CDR3 size: 12 residues. J gave up 3 bases and V 11 bases, and 4 bases lay outside the gene matches. The CDR3 reads CAVGTANQPQHF. DNA for the CDR3: TGTGCCGTCGGGACAGCCAATCAGCCCCAGCATTTT.

The chain employs TRBV5-1 and TRBJ1-6, with 8 bases lining up with TRBD1. The J segment lost 10 bases and the V segment lost 1 base, leaving 7 bases of the junction unmatched. Germline CDR1 SGHRS, CDR2 YFSETQ. The CDR3 covers 15 residues. Here the CDR3 DNA reads TGCGCCAGCAGCTTGTCGGCAGGGGGCTTATCACCCCTCCACTTT. Translating gives CASSLSAGGLSPLHF.

The J gene is TRBJ1-1, the V gene TRBV6-5; the match to TRBD1 covers 8 bases. The germline V gene encodes CDR1 MNHEY and CDR2 SVGAGI. After removal of 2 bases from V and 6 bases from J, the junction contained 8 bases not matched to a gene. The CDR3 is 15 residues long. The CDR3 bases are TGTGCCAGCAGTTACCGCGGACAGGGTATTCCTGAAGCTTTCTTT. It translates to CASSYRGQGIPEAFF.

This chain connects TRBV18 to TRBJ2-3; D not resolved. There are 15 residues in the CDR3. CDR1 is KGHSH and CDR2 is LQKENI in the germline V gene. Trimming shortened V by 2 bases and J by 1 base, and 10 bases separated the two germline ends. In DNA form, the CDR3 reads TGTGCCAGCTCACCAGTAACCTTAGGCACAGATACGCAGTATTTT. This gives the protein CASSPVTLGTDTQYF.

The chain carries TRBV5-8 and TRBJ2-3; D remains unclear. The germline V gene encodes CDR1 SGHTS and CDR2 YDEGEE. V lost 9 bases to trimming and J lost 3 bases, with 11 bases between them. The CDR3 runs 12 residues. CDR3 DNA: TGTGCCACCGCGGCGGCGACAGATACGCAGTATTTT. It specifies CATAAATDTQYF.

The chain carries TRBV11-2 and TRBJ2-5, with D maybe TRBD2 (5 bases). This CDR3 has 16 amino acids. V was shortened by 5 bases and J by 5 bases, with 21 bases between the two germline ends. In germline, CDR1 is SGHAT, CDR2 FQNNGV. Written as DNA, the CDR3 is TGTGCCAGCAGCCGAAGGACCGCGGGCGGTTGGGAGACCCAGTACTTC. Protein sequence: CASSRRTAGGWETQYF.

This clone is a singleton in its sample. The gene calls are TRBV5-4 and TRBJ1-2, with TRBD1 identical over 8 bases. Trimming at V came to 5 bases and at J to 2 bases, leaving 2 bases not matched to a gene. From germline, CDR1 is SGHNT and CDR2 YYREEE (reference sequence). This CDR3 contains 13 residues. CDR3 amino acids: CASSGQGNYGYTF. CDR3 coding DNA: TGTGCCAGCAGTGGACAGGGAAACTATGGCTACACCTTC.

As regards this clone: The sample has other DNA sequences that encode this CDR3 too. The chain is built from TRBV6-5 and TRBJ2-2, with TRBD2 as a possible D gene (6 bases). Germline CDR1 is MNHEY and CDR2 is SVGAGI. The CDR3 runs to 15 residues. V was pared by 6 bases and J by 1 base, with 12 bases between. Here the CDR3 DNA reads TGTGCCAGCAGCCCCGGGACTGGGAACACCGGGGAGCTGTTTTTT. Its translation: CASSPGTGNTGELFF.

This rearrangement joins TRBV5-1 to TRBJ1-5; tentative D call: TRBD1 (6 bases). The germline V gene encodes CDR1 SGHRS and CDR2 YFSETQ. The V end lost 0 bases, the J end lost 4 bases, and 29 bases lay between the germline ends. The CDR3 totals 21 residues. The CDR3 DNA reads as TGCGCCAGCAGCTTGGTGCACAGGGAATATCGGTCCGGCCCGAAAAATCAGCCCCAGCATTTT. Translated, it gives CASSLVHREYRSGPKNQPQHF.

The genes are TRBV6-1 and TRBJ1-5, with no clear D. The V and J ends lost 4 bases and 12 bases respectively, with 13 bases between them. Germline V gives CDR1 MNHNS, CDR2 SASEGT. This CDR3 is built from 12 residues. Here the CDR3 DNA reads TGTGCCAGCAGTGGTTCAGACCTTATCCAGCATTTT. Translating gives CASSGSDLIQHF.

The rearrangement uses TRBV7-2 and TRBJ1-1, with TRBD1 as a possible D gene (5 bases). The CDR3 length is 13 residues. Germline-derived CDR1 and CDR2 are SGHTA and FQGNSA. The V end was cut by 1 base, the J end by 8 bases, with 11 bases between. As DNA, the CDR3 is TGTGCCAGCAGCTTAGTGGGGCCGGGCGAAGCTTTCTTT. Protein: CASSLVGPGEAFF.

This clone showed up just once. V gene TRBV28 combines with J gene TRBJ2-7; D possibly matches TRBD1 or TRBD2 (5 bases each). Trimming removed 2 bases from V and 0 bases from J, with 11 bases in between. Germline CDR1 reads MDHEN; CDR2 reads SYDVKM. CDR3 length: 15 residues. CDR3 nucleotides: TGTGCCAGCAGTTTAGCCGGGGCGTTCTCCTACGAGCAGTACTTC. This codes for CASSLAGAFSYEQYF.

This clone was seen once. V gene TRBV27 combines with J gene TRBJ2-3; D is undetermined. This CDR3 comprises 15 residues. Germline loops: CDR1 MNHEY, CDR2 SMNVEV (reference sequence). V lost 6 bases, J lost 0 bases, and 13 bases lay in between. The CDR3 spells CASRNIVSSTDTQYF. CDR3 nucleotide sequence: TGTGCCAGCAGGAACATAGTTTCTAGCACAGATACGCAGTATTTT.